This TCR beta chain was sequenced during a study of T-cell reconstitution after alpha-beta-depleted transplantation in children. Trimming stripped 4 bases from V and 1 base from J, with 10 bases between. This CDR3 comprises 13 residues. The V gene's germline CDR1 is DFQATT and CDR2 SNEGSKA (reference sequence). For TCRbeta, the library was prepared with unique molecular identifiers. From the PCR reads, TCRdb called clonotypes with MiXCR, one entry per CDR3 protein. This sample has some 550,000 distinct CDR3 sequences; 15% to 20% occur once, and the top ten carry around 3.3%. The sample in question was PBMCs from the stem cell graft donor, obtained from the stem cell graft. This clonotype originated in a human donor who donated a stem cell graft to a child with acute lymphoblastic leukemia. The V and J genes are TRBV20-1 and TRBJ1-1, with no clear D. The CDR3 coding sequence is TGCAGTGCTAACCCGAAGGCGAACACTGAAGCTTTCTTT. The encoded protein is CSANPKANTEAFF.